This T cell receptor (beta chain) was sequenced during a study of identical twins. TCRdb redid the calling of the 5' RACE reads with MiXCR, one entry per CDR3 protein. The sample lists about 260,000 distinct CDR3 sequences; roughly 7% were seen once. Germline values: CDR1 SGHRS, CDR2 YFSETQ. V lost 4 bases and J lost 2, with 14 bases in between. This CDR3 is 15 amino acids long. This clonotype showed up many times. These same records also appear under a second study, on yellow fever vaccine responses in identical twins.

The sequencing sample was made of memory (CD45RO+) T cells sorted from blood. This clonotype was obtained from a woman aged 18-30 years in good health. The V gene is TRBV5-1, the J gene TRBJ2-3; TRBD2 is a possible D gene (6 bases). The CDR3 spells CASSLVGGYTDTQYF. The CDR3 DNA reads TGCGCCAGCAGCCTTGTGGGGGGATACACAGATACGCAGTATTTT.